This TCR beta chain was captured by sequencing in a study of Ad26.COV2.S vaccination and SARS-CoV-2 variants. This clone was seen just once. Documented treatment: over 15 received Ad26.COV2.S at low or high dose, single or two shots; about 5 received placebo; per-sample allocation not given. Sampling happened 63 days after the first vaccine or placebo injection. Sequencing used immunoSEQ multiplex PCR; TCRdb keeps in-frame clones, though not all of them. The sample includes a few hundred thousand clones, roughly 80% seen only once; the top ten take more than 7%. The V gene lost 5 bases and the J gene lost 2 bases, with 10 bases spanning the gap. Germline V gene sequence: CDR1 SGHNT, CDR2 YYREEE (reference sequence). The CDR3 sequence is 13 residues long.

The TCR comes from a person aged 18-65 years who received the Ad26.COV2.S COVID-19 vaccine or a placebo. The specimen comprised peripheral blood, sampled in a trial of Ad26.COV2.S vaccine versus placebo. The rearrangement joins TRBV5-4 to TRBJ1-1, with a weak D call TRBD1 (5 bases). This chain's CDR3 is CASRQTVNTEAFF. In DNA form, the CDR3 reads TGTGCCAGCAGACAGACAGTAAACACTGAAGCTTTCTTT.